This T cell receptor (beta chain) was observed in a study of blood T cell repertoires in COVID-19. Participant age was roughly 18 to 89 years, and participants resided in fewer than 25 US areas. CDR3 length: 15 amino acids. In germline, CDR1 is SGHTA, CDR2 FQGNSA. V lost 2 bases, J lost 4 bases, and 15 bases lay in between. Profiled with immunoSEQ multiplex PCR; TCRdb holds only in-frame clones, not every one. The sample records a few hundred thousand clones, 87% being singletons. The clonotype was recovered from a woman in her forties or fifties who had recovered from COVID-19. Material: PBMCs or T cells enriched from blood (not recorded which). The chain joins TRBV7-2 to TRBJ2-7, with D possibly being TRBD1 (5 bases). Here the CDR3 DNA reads TGTGCCAGCAGCTTATCGTCAGGGAAAAGTTACGAGCAGTACTTC. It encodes CASSLSSGKSYEQYF.